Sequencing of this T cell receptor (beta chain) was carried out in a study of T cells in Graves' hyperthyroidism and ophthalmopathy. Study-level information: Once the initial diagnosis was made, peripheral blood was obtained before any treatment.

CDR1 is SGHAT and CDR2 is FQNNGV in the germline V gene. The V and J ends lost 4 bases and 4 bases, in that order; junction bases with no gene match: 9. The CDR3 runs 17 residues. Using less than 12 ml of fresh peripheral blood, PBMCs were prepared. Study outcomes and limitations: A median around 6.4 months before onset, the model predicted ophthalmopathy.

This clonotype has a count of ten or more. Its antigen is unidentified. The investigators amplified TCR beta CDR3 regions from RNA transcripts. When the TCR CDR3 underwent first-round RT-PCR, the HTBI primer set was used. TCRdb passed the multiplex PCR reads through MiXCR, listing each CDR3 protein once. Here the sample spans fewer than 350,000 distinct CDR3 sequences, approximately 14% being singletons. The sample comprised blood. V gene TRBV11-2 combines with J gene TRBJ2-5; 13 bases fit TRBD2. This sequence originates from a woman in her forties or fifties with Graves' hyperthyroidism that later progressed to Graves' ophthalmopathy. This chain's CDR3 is CASSSGLAGVSRETQYF. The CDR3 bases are TGTGCCAGCAGCTCAGGACTAGCGGGAGTATCGCGAGAGACCCAGTACTTC. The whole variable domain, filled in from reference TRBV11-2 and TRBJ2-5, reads EAGVAQSPRYKIIEKRQSVAFWCNPISGHATLYWYQQILGQGPKLLIQFQNNGVVDDSQLPKDRFSAERLKGVDSTLKIQPAKLEDSAVYLCASSSGLAGVSRETQYFGPGTRLLVL.